This TCR beta chain was sequenced for a study of PD-L1 blockade in urothelial cancer. At the level of the study: Before enrollment, 0 to 3 chemotherapy regimens had been given to patients. Blood gave a median around 150,000 T cells.

Time point defined: pretreatment peripheral blood. Profiling relied on immunoSEQ multiplex PCR, and the TCRdb table lists in-frame clones only, not all of them. The sample holds roughly 90,000 clones; around 92% are singletons and the top ten take around 1%. Whole-study results and caveats: Patients who had durable benefit saw their tumor-associated blood clones expand more at 3 weeks.

There are 14 residues in the CDR3. V trimming: 6 bases; J trimming: 7 bases; junction bases outside the gene matches: 8. Germline CDR1 reads LNHDA; CDR2 reads SQIVND (reference sequence). Only one count was recorded for this clone. Its antigen is not known. This sample comprised PBMCs, obtained around atezolizumab (anti-PD-L1) treatment. This chain joins TRBV19 and TRBJ2-2; 7 bases match TRBD2. This TCR derives from a woman of 80 years or more with urothelial cancer. The CDR3 sequence: CASRGEGLDGELFF. CDR3 nucleotide sequence: TGTGCCAGTAGAGGGGAGGGGCTCGACGGGGAGCTGTTTTTT.